The present T cell receptor beta chain was sequenced within a study of T cells in tumors and immune-related adverse events (dated by TCRdb to the early 2020s). Regarding this clone: What this receptor recognizes is not known. Per-base qualities were not stored, and no clone one base away is much larger.

The TCR beta locus was amplified and sequenced using the immunoSEQ assay, from which bulk TCR Vbeta CDR3 data were obtained. The authors' analysis ran thus. Non-productive CDR3s, sequences shorter than 7 amino acids, and those not starting with C or ending with F/W were excluded. Analysis was limited to specimens with at least 1000 reads, and clonotypes were defined at the amino acid level. To compute clonality, Pielou's evenness was subtracted from 1. To equalize library sizes, abundance-weighted random subsampling with replacement was performed 100 times so that 95% confidence intervals could be reported. The Morisita overlap index was used to quantify repertoire overlap, and the top 40 clones in each specimen were examined for overlap with the irAE. The source is immuneACCESS, and TCRdb retained only in-frame sequences with V and J called. Part of the clones is not carried over; for the studies checked, unresolved V genes explain less than half of this, and the remainder is unexplained. From that table come the V and J calls and clone size; the DNA was used to work out D and trimming. This sample comprises 9,900 or so clones, about nine tenths of them detected only once. Together, the top ten hold 1.5% of the sample.

The CDR3 starts with the cysteine, ends with the phenylalanine, and has 13 residues. Here the CDR3 DNA is all that survives: 39 bases in frame from base 1. The germline V gene specifies MGHRA as CDR1 and YSYEKL as CDR2. V is shortened by 1 base, J by 11 bases, and the region joining them spans 12 bases. Explained via the paper, the treatment or condition label denotes: nivolumab (PD-1 blockade) given before sampling. The DNeasy Blood and Tissue Kit was used to extract DNA from formalin-fixed paraffin-embedded specimens. The sample was lymph node tissue, taken from a patient treated with anti-PD-1 therapy. This clonotype originated in a female donor with metastatic renal cell carcinoma. Recombination linked TRBV4-1 to TRBJ2-4, with the D segment identity uncertain. Here is the DNA: TGCGCCAGCAGCCAAGTTGCCGATGGCGTTCAGTACTTC. Its product reads: CASSQVADGVQYF.